This T cell receptor (beta chain) is from a study of OX40 agonist ivuxolimab in advanced cancers. Across the whole study: Three individuals attained partial responses, comprising one hepatocellular carcinoma case and two cutaneous melanoma cases.

About this clone: Its antigen is unknown.

Sampled blood was obtained at baseline, cycle 4 day 1, and cycle 7 day 1. Study-wide points: It was not determined which antigens were specifically recognized by the peripheral T cells that had undergone clonal expansion.

Generated by immunoSEQ multiplex PCR, the TCRdb table keeps only in-frame clones and is missing some. The repertoire has 59,000 or so clones, 70% to 85% of them found once; the top ten carry around 3.6%. With 4 bases removed from V and 4 bases from J, the gap between germline ends came to 16 bases. The CDR3 totals 14 residues. Germline CDR1 reads SQVTM; CDR2 reads ANQGSEA. The sample consisted of CD4+ or CD8+ T cells sorted from blood, taken in a trial of the OX40 agonist ivuxolimab. The gene calls are TRBV29-1 and TRBJ2-5; D is uncertain. The origin of this receptor is an adult with an advanced solid tumor such as melanoma, head and neck, liver or kidney cancer. The CDR3 nucleotides are TGCAGCGTTGGAGTCCCTTCGGTAGGAGAGACCCAGTACTTC. Its translation: CSVGVPSVGETQYF.